The 17 T cell receptor beta chains reported below all come from one sample, sequenced in a study of cytomegalovirus exposure and HLA in healthy donors. The repertoire was sequenced with immunoSEQ multiplex PCR; TCRdb's copy has only in-frame clones and lacks some. The sample records fewer than 80,000 clones, over 90% being singletons. The sequenced sample was PBMCs. Every receptor here comes from a woman in her late teens or twenties in good health and CMV-seropositive.

The rearrangement links TRBV19 to TRBJ2-7; 7 bases are a match to TRBD2. Germline V gene lookup returns CDR1 LNHDA and CDR2 SQIVND (reference sequence). V was pared by 1 base and J by 3 bases, with 0 bases of the junction left unmatched. The CDR3 consists of 13 residues. CDR3 sequence: CASSIGTSYEQYF. CDR3 in DNA: TGTGCCAGTAGTATAGGGACTAGCTACGAGCAGTACTTC.

The chain uses TRBV2 and TRBJ1-1; 8 nucleotides line up with TRBD1. Trimming removed 6 bases from V and 1 base from J; junction bases left unmatched: 4. Germline V lookup: CDR1 SNHLY, CDR2 FYNNEI. The CDR3 length is 14 residues. The CDR3 here is CASSPGQGNTEAFF. The DNA for the CDR3 is TGTGCCAGCAGCCCTGGACAGGGGAACACTGAAGCTTTCTTT.

V usage is TRBV18 and J usage is TRBJ2-2, with TRBD2 identical over 8 bases. Unmatched junction bases numbered 6, after V lost 3 bases and J lost 3 bases. CDR1 is KGHSH, CDR2 LQKENI, per germline. The CDR3 is made up of 16 amino acids. The CDR3 protein is CASSPLPGRDTGELFF. In DNA, the CDR3 is TGTGCCAGCTCACCTCTGCCCGGGAGGGACACCGGGGAGCTGTTTTTT.

The chain is built from TRBV9 and TRBJ1-2; D might be TRBD1 (5 bases). Germline lookup yields CDR1 SGDLS and CDR2 YYNGEE. The CDR3 is 15 residues long. V was pared by 4 bases and J by 5 bases, with 18 bases between. The CDR3 sequence is CASSLRWQGGYGYTF. The DNA for the CDR3 is TGTGCCAGCAGCTTGCGATGGCAGGGTGGATATGGCTACACCTTC. The complete variable domain, with remaining parts taken from reference TRBV9 and TRBJ1-2, reads DSGVTQTPKHLITATGQRVTLRCSPRSGDLSVYWYQQSLDQGLQFLIQYYNGEERAKGNILERFSAQQFPDLHSELNLSSLELGDSALYFCASSLRWQGGYGYTFGSGTRLTVV.

This chain uses TRBV28 with TRBJ2-1, with D maybe TRBD2 (6 bases). This CDR3 contains 14 residues. Germline-derived CDR1 and CDR2 are MDHEN and SYDVKM. Trimming cost V 3 bases and J 6 bases, with 12 bases left between them. Here the CDR3 reads CASSFPGGLNEQFF. The CDR3 DNA reads TGTGCCAGCAGTTTCCCCGGAGGGCTCAATGAGCAGTTCTTC. The full variable domain, with the rest looked up from reference TRBV28 and TRBJ2-1, is DVKVTQSSRYLVKRTGEKVFLECVQDMDHENMFWYRQDPGLGLRLIYFSYDVKMKEKGDIPEGYSVSREKKERFSLILESASTNQTSMYLCASSFPGGLNEQFFGPGTRLTVL.

The chain carries TRBV27 and TRBJ2-7; TRBD1 matches at 7 bases. The CDR3 has 15 residues. CDR1 MNHEY and CDR2 SMNVEV come from the germline V gene (reference sequence). The junction had 17 bases not matched to a gene; V was cut back by 6 bases and J by 9 bases. The CDR3 coding sequence is TGTGCCAGCAGCACACACCGGGACAGAGTCCTAAGGCAGTACTTC. It is translated as CASSTHRDRVLRQYF.

CDR3 amino acids: CASSSPGEGNEKLFF. CDR3 nucleotides: TGTGCCAGCAGTTCCCCCGGAGAGGGAAACGAAAAACTGTTTTTT. This chain joins TRBV27 and TRBJ1-4; D gene uncertain. Germline CDR1 is MNHEY and CDR2 is SMNVEV (reference sequence). With 4 bases removed from V and 8 bases from J, the gap between germline ends came to 17 bases. This CDR3 spans 15 amino acids.

The genes are TRBV19 and TRBJ1-4, with no clear D. In germline, CDR1 is LNHDA, CDR2 SQIVND (reference sequence). This CDR3 is 12 amino acids long. Trimming stripped 8 bases from V and 8 bases from J, with 12 bases between. This CDR3 is CASSISGEKLFF. The CDR3 DNA follows: TGTGCCAGTTCAATTTCTGGCGAAAAACTGTTTTTT. Supplemented by reference TRBV19 and TRBJ1-4, the full variable domain reads DGGITQSPKYLFRKEGQNVTLSCEQNLNHDAMYWYRQDPGQGLRLIYYSQIVNDFQKGDIAEGYSVSREKKESFPLTVTSAQKNPTAFYLCASSISGEKLFFGSGTQLSVL.

This chain uses TRBV19 with TRBJ1-2, with TRBD1 as a possible D gene (6 bases). V lost 5 bases to trimming and J lost 2 bases, with 12 bases between them. Germline lookup yields CDR1 LNHDA and CDR2 SQIVND (reference sequence). CDR3 size: 14 residues. Here the CDR3 reads CASSLRTVNYGYTF. In DNA form, the CDR3 reads TGTGCCAGTAGTCTACGGACAGTGAACTATGGCTACACCTTC.

V is TRBV5-4 and J is TRBJ2-2; 10 bases align to TRBD1. CDR3 length: 15 residues. V lost 4 bases to trimming and J lost 3 bases; unmatched junction nucleotides: 3. CDR1 is SGHNT, CDR2 YYREEE, per germline (reference sequence). In DNA, the CDR3 is TGTGCCAGCAGCCCCGGGACAGGGGACACCGGGGAGCTGTTTTTT. Translated, it gives CASSPGTGDTGELFF.

The rearrangement links TRBV30 to TRBJ2-3; TRBD2 aligns across 7 bases. CDR1 is GTSNPN and CDR2 is SVGIG in the germline V gene (reference sequence). V gave up 0 bases and J gave up 6 bases; unmatched junction bases: 9. This CDR3 region has 15 residues. CDR3 nucleotide sequence: TGTGCCTGGAGTGTAAGGGCGGGAGTTTCGGATACGCAGTATTTT. It codes for CAWSVRAGVSDTQYF.

The chain employs TRBV2 and TRBJ1-2; D call uncertain. The CDR3 is 13 residues long. Trimming removed 7 bases at V and 7 bases at J, with 16 bases between. Per the germline V gene, CDR1 is SNHLY and CDR2 is FYNNEI. Here the CDR3 reads CASTGTRAAGYTF. In nucleotides, the CDR3 is TGTGCCAGCACGGGTACGAGGGCTGCTGGCTACACCTTC. The full variable domain, with the rest looked up from reference TRBV2 and TRBJ1-2, is EPEVTQTPSHQVTQMGQEVILRCVPISNHLYFYWYRQILGQKVEFLVSFYNNEISEKSEIFDDQFSVERPDGSNFTLKIRSTKLEDSAMYFCASTGTRAAGYTFGSGTRLTVV.

This rearrangement joins TRBV5-4 to TRBJ1-1, with TRBD1 as a possible D gene (6 bases). The CDR3 totals 14 residues. Trimming took 1 base from V and 1 from J, leaving 8 bases between them. The germline V gene has CDR1 SGHNT and CDR2 YYREEE (reference sequence). As DNA, the CDR3 is TGTGCCAGCAGCTTGACAGGGACGAACACTGAAGCTTTCTTT. Translation: CASSLTGTNTEAFF.

The chain has TRBV9 and TRBJ2-1; TRBD2 agrees at 8 bases. This CDR3 spans 16 amino acids. The V segment lost 4 bases and the J segment 2 bases; nucleotides outside the gene matches: 8. Looked up from germline, CDR1 is SGDLS and CDR2 is YYNGEE. Written as DNA, the CDR3 is TGTGCCAGCAGCCCTGAGGCGGGGGGCCCCTACAATGAGCAGTTCTTC. This gives the protein CASSPEAGGPYNEQFF. Filled out from reference TRBV9 and TRBJ2-1, the complete variable domain reads DSGVTQTPKHLITATGQRVTLRCSPRSGDLSVYWYQQSLDQGLQFLIQYYNGEERAKGNILERFSAQQFPDLHSELNLSSLELGDSALYFCASSPEAGGPYNEQFFGPGTRLTVL.

The chain carries TRBV23-1 and TRBJ1-1; no reliable D call. TRBV23-1 is treated as an ORF (open reading frame) with a function not yet certain. The CDR3 has 12 residues. V lost 2 bases to trimming and J lost 7 bases, with 8 bases between them. Here the CDR3 DNA reads TGCGCCAGCAGTCAACAGGCCAGTGAAGCTTTCTTT. Protein: CASSQQASEAFF.

V is TRBV9 and J is TRBJ2-2; no definite D call. Germline V gene data show CDR1 as SGDLS and CDR2 as YYNGEE. The CDR3 covers 16 residues. The ends were cut back, 0 bases at V and 0 bases at J, with 9 bases in the middle. The CDR3 DNA follows: TGTGCCAGCAGCGTAGACGGCGGAGCGAACACCGGGGAGCTGTTTTTT. Protein sequence: CASSVDGGANTGELFF.

This chain links TRBV14 with TRBJ1-2; D is ambiguous. V dropped 4 bases and J dropped 4 bases, with 19 bases sitting between them. This CDR3 comprises 16 residues. Per germline, CDR1 SGHDN and CDR2 FVKESK. The CDR3: CASSPRFQALAYGYTF. The CDR3 DNA sequence: TGTGCCAGCAGCCCCCGTTTCCAGGCGTTGGCCTATGGCTACACCTTC.